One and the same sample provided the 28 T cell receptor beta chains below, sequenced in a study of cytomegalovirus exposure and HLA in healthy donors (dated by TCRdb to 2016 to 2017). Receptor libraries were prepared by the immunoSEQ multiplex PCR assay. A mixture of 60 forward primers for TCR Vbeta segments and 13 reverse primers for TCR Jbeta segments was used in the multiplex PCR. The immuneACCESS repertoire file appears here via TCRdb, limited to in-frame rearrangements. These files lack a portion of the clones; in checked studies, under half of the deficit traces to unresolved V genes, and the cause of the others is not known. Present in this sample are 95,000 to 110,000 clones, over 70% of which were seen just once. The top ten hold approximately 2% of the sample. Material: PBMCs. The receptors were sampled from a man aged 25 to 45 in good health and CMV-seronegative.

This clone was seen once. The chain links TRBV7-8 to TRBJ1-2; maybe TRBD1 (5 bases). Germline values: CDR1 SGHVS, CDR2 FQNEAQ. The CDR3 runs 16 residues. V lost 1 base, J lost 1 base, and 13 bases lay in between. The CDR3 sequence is CASSLDRDSINYGYTF. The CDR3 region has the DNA TGTGCCAGCAGCTTAGACCGGGACTCTATTAACTATGGCTACACCTTC.

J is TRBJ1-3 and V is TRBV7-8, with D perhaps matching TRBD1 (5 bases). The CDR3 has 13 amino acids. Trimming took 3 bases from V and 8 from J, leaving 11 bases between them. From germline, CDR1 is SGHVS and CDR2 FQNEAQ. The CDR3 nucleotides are TGTGCCAGCAGCTTTCAGCAGGGATACACCATATATTTT. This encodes CASSFQQGYTIYF. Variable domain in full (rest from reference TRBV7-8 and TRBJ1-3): GAGVSQSPRYKVAKRGQDVALRCDPISGHVSLFWYQQALGQGPEFLTYFQNEAQLDKSGLPSDRFFAERPEGSVSTLKIQRTQQEDSAVYLCASSFQQGYTIYFGEGSWLTVV.

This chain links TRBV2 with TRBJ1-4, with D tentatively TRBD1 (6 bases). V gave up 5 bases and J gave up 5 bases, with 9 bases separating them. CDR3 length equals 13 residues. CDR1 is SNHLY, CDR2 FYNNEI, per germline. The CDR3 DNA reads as TGTGCCAGCAGTCCGGGACAAAATGAAAAACTGTTTTTT. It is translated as CASSPGQNEKLFF.

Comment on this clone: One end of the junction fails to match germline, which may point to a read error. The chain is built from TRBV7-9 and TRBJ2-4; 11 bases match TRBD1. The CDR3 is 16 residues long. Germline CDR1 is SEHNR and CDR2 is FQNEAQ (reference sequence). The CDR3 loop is CASSPTLPDPGQGVRF. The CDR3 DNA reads TGTGCCAGCAGCCCAACTCTCCCCGACCCGGGACAGGGGGTTCGGTTC.

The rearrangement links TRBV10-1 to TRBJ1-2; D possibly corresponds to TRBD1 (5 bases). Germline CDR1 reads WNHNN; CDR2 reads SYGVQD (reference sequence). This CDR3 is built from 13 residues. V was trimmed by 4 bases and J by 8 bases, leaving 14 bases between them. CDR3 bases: TGCGCCAGCAGTGGCCGCAGGGAAGGCGGCTACACCTTC. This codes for CASSGRREGGYTF.

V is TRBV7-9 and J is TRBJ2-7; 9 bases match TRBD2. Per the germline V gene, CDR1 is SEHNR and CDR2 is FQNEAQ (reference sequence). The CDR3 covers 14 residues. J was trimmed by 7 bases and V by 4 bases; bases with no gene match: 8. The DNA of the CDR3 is TGTGCCAGCAGCTATAGCGGGAGATCTGATGAGCAGTACTTC. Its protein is CASSYSGRSDEQYF.

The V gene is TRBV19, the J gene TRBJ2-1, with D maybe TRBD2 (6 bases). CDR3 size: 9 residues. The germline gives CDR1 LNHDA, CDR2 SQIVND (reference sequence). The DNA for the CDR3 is TGTGCGACGGGGGATGAGCAGTTCTTC. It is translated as CATGDEQFF.

The CDR3 DNA sequence: TGTGCCAGCAGCCCCCAGGGGGGTGGTCAGCCCCAGCATTTT. Amino acid sequence: CASSPQGGGQPQHF. The V call is TRBV6-6, the J call TRBJ1-5, with TRBD1 matching over 7 bases. The V and J ends lost 6 bases and 6 bases, in that order; junction bases with no gene match: 8. The CDR3 loop spans 14 amino acids. From germline, CDR1 is MNHNY and CDR2 SVGAGI (reference sequence).

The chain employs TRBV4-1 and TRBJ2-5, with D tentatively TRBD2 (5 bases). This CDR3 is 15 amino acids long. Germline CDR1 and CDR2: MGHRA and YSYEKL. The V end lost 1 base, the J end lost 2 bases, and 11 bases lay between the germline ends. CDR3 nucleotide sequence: TGCGCCAGCAGCCAAGTGGCGACTACTCAAGAGACCCAGTACTTC. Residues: CASSQVATTQETQYF.

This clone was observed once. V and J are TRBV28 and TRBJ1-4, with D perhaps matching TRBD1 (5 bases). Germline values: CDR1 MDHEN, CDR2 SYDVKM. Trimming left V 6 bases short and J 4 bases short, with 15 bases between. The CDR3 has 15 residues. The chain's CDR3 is CASSRSGTGNEKLFF. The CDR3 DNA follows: TGTGCCAGCAGCCGGAGCGGGACGGGTAATGAAAAACTGTTTTTT.

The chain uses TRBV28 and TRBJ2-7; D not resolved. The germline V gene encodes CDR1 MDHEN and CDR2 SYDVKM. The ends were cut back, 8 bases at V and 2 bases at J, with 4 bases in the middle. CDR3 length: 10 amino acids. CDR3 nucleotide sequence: TGTGCCAGCGGGCCCTACGAGCAGTACTTC. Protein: CASGPYEQYF.

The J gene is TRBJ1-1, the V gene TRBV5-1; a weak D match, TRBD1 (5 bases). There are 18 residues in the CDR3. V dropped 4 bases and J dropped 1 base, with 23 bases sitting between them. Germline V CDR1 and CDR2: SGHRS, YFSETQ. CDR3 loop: CASSRSKGWETGNTEAFF. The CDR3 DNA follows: TGCGCCAGCAGCCGATCTAAGGGGTGGGAAACTGGGAACACTGAAGCTTTCTTT.

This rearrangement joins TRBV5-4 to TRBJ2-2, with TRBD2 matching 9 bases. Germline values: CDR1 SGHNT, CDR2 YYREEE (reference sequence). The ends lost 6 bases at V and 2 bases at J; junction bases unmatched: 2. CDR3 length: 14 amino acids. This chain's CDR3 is CASTSGANTGELFF. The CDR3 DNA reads TGTGCCAGCACTAGCGGGGCCAACACCGGGGAGCTGTTTTTT. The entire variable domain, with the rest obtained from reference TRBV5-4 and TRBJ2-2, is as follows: ETGVTQSPTHLIKTRGQQVTLRCSSQSGHNTVSWYQQALGQGPQFIFQYYREEENGRGNFPPRFSGLQFPNYSSELNVNALELDDSALYLCASTSGANTGELFFGEGSRLTVL.

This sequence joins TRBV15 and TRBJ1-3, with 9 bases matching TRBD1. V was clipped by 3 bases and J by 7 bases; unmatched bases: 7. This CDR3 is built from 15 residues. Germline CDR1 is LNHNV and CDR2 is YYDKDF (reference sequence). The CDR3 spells CATSRTGGIGNTIYF. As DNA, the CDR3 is TGTGCCACCAGCAGGACAGGGGGGATAGGCAACACCATATATTTT.

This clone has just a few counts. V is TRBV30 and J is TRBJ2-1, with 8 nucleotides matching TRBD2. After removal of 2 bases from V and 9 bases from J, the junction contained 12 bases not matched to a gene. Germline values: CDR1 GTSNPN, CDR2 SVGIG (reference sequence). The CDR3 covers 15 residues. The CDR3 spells CAWSTAGLEAAEQFF. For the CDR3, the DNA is TGTGCCTGGAGTACGGCGGGACTAGAAGCGGCTGAGCAGTTCTTC.

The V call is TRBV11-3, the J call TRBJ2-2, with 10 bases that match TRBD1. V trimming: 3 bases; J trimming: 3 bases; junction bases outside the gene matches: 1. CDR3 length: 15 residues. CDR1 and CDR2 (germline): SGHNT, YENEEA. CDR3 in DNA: TGTGCCAGCAGCTTTGGACAGGGGGACACCGGGGAGCTGTTTTTT. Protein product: CASSFGQGDTGELFF.

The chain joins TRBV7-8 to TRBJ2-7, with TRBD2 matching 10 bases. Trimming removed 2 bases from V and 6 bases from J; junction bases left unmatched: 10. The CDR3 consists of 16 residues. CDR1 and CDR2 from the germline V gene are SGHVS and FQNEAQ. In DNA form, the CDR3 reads TGTGCCAGCAGCTTAAGCTTCGGAGTAGCGGGAGGCGAGCAGTACTTC. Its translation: CASSLSFGVAGGEQYF.

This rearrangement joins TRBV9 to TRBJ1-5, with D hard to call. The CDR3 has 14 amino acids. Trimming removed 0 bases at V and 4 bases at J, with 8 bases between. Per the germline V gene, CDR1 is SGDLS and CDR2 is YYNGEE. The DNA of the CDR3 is TGTGCCAGCAGCGTAGGAACTTTAAATCAGCCCCAGCATTTT. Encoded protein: CASSVGTLNQPQHF. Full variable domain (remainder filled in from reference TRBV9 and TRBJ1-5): DSGVTQTPKHLITATGQRVTLRCSPRSGDLSVYWYQQSLDQGLQFLIQYYNGEERAKGNILERFSAQQFPDLHSELNLSSLELGDSALYFCASSVGTLNQPQHFGDGTRLSIL.

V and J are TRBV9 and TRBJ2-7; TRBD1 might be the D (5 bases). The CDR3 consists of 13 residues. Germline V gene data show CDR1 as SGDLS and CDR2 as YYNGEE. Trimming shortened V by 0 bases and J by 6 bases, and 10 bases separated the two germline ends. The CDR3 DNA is TGTGCCAGCAGCGTAGACCAGGGTAGCGAGCAGTACTTC. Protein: CASSVDQGSEQYF.

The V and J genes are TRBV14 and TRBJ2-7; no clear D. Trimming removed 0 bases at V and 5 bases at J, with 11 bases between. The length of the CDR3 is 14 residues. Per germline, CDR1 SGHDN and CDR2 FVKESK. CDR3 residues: CASSQEDDADEQYF. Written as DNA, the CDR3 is TGTGCCAGCAGCCAAGAGGATGATGCGGACGAGCAGTACTTC. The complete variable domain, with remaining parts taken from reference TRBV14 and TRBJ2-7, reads EAGVTQFPSHSVIEKGQTVTLRCDPISGHDNLYWYRRVMGKEIKFLLHFVKESKQDESGMPNNRFLAERTGGTYSTLKVQPAELEDSGVYFCASSQEDDADEQYFGPGTRLTVT.

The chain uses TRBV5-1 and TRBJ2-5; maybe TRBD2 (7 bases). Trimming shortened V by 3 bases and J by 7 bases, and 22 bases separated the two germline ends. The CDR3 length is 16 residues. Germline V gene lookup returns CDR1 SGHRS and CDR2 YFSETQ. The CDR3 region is CASSSYPGNREGTQYF. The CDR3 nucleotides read TGCGCCAGCAGCTCCTACCCGGGCAACAGGGAGGGGACCCAGTACTTC.

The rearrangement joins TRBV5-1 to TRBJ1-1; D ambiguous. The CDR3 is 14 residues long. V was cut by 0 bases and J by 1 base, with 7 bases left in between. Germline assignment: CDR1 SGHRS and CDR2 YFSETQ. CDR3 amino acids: CASSLVVANTEAFF. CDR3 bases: TGCGCCAGCAGCTTGGTGGTGGCGAACACTGAAGCTTTCTTT.

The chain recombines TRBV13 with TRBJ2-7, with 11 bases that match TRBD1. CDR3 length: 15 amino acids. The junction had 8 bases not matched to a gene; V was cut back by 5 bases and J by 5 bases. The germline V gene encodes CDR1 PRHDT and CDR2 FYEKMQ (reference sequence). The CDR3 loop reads CASSAAGQGVHEQYF. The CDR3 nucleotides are TGTGCCAGCAGCGCTGCGGGACAGGGGGTCCACGAGCAGTACTTC. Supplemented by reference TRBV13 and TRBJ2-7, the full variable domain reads AAGVIQSPRHLIKEKRETATLKCYPIPRHDTVYWYQQGPGQDPQFLISFYEKMQSDKGSIPDRFSAQQFSDYHSELNMSSLELGDSALYFCASSAAGQGVHEQYFGPGTRLTVT.

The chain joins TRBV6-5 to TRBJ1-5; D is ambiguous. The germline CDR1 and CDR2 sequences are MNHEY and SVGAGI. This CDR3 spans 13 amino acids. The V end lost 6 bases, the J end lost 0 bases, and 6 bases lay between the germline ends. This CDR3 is CASRPDSNQPQHF. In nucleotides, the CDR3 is TGTGCCAGCAGGCCAGATAGCAATCAGCCCCAGCATTTT.

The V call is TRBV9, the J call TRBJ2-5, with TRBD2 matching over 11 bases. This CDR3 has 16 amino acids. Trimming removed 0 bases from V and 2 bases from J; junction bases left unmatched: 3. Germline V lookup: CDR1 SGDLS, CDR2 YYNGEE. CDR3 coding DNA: TGTGCCAGCAGCGTAGGTCTAGCGGGGGGACAAGAGACCCAGTACTTC. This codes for CASSVGLAGGQETQYF.

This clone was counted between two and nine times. CDR3 DNA sequence: TGTGCCAGCTCCCGGGACAGGGGAATTTCACCCCTCCACTTT. Translating gives CASSRDRGISPLHF. The chain recombines TRBV18 with TRBJ1-6; 10 bases align to TRBD1. The trim removed 6 bases at V and 9 bases at J, leaving 5 bases unmatched. Germline values: CDR1 KGHSH, CDR2 LQKENI. There are 14 residues in the CDR3.

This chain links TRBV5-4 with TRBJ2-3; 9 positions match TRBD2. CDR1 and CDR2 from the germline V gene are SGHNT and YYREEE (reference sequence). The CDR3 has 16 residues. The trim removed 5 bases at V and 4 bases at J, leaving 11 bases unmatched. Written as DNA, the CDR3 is TGTGCCAGCAGGCGCGACGGAGCGGGAGGCGCAGATACGCAGTATTTT. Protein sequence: CASRRDGAGGADTQYF.

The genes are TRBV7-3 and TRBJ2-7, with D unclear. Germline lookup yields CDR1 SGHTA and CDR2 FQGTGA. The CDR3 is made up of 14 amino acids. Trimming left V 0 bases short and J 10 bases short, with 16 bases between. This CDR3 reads CASSLTISPGFQYF. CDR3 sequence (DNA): TGTGCCAGCAGCTTAACGATCTCCCCAGGTTTCCAGTACTTC.